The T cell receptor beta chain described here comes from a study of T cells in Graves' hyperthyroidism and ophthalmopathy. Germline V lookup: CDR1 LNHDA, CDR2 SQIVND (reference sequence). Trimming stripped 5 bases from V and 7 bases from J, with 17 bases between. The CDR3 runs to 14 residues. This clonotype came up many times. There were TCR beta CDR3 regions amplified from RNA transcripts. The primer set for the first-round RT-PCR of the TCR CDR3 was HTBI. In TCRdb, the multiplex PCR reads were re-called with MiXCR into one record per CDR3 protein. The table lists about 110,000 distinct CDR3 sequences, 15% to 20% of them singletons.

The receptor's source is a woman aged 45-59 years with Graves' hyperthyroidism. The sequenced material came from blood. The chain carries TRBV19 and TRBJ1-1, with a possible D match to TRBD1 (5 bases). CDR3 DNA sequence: TGTGCCAGTAGTGCCCATGGGGGGAGGTATGAAGCTTTCTTT. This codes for CASSAHGGRYEAFF.